The 4 T cell receptor beta chains below all came from one sample that was sequenced in a study of blood T cell repertoires in COVID-19. Using immunoSEQ multiplex PCR, the repertoire was profiled, and TCRdb retains in-frame clones only, with some absent. This table has 300,000 to 350,000 clones, about 85% appearing once. Material for sequencing was peripheral blood. The receptors shown here come from a young man with active or convalescent COVID-19.

CDR3: CASSDRDRGGQPQHF. CDR3 in DNA: TGTGCCAGCAGTGATCGTGACAGGGGAGGGCAGCCCCAGCATTTT. The chain carries TRBV6-1 and TRBJ1-5, with 8 positions matching TRBD1. The CDR3 extends over 15 amino acids. The V gene's germline CDR1 is MNHNS and CDR2 SASEGT. V trimming: 3 bases; J trimming: 7 bases; junction bases outside the gene matches: 8.

The chain couples TRBV9 to TRBJ2-5, with 7 bases aligning to TRBD1. J was trimmed by 1 base and V by 3 bases; bases with no gene match: 6. Germline V gives CDR1 SGDLS, CDR2 YYNGEE. The CDR3 runs to 15 residues. As DNA, the CDR3 is TGTGCCAGCAGCGACGGTACAGGGGCCCAAGAGACCCAGTACTTC. This translates into CASSDGTGAQETQYF.

V gene TRBV6-1 combines with J gene TRBJ1-6; no definite D call. V was pared by 0 bases and J by 14 bases, with 8 bases between. In germline, CDR1 is MNHNS, CDR2 SASEGT. The CDR3 runs to 12 residues. CDR3 sequence: CASSEAARSLHF. In nucleotides, the CDR3 is TGTGCCAGCAGTGAAGCCGCCCGGTCCCTCCACTTT.

J is TRBJ1-2 and V is TRBV19, with D hard to call. This CDR3 spans 12 amino acids. Germline-derived CDR1 and CDR2 are LNHDA and SQIVND (reference sequence). The V end was cut by 10 bases, the J end by 0 bases, with 9 bases between. The CDR3 here is CATHMANYGYTF. The CDR3 DNA reads TGTGCCACTCACATGGCTAACTATGGCTACACCTTC.